The 19 T cell receptor beta chains below all came from one sample that was sequenced in a study of T cells in Graves' hyperthyroidism and ophthalmopathy. Amplification targeted TCR beta CDR3 regions from RNA transcripts. The HTBI set primed first-round TCR CDR3 RT-PCR. TCRdb processed the multiplex PCR reads anew with MiXCR; each CDR3 protein has one entry. The sample lists 660,000 or so distinct CDR3 sequences; roughly 20% were seen once. What was sequenced was blood. The receptors derive from a man aged 25-45 years with Graves' ophthalmopathy.

This chain joins TRBV6-5 and TRBJ2-1, with 7 bases aligning to TRBD1. Germline loops: CDR1 MNHEY, CDR2 SVGAGI. With 6 bases clipped from V and 0 bases from J, the junction kept 5 bases outside the gene matches. CDR3 length: 15 residues. The CDR3 DNA is TGTGCCAGCAGCCTGGACAGGAACTCCTACAATGAGCAGTTCTTC. This translates into CASSLDRNSYNEQFF.

In its sample, this clonotype was seen a few times. The chain has TRBV20-1 and TRBJ1-4, with D uncertain. The CDR3 loop spans 14 amino acids. Germline CDR1 is DFQATT and CDR2 is SNEGSKA (reference sequence). With 7 bases removed from V and 4 bases from J, the gap between germline ends came to 16 bases. The CDR3 nucleotides read TGCAGTGTTTCGGTAGGCGGGCTTAATGAAAAACTGTTTTTT. Its translation: CSVSVGGLNEKLFF.

This clonotype was recorded many times. The chain recombines TRBV28 with TRBJ1-1, with D tentatively TRBD1 (5 bases). The CDR3 sequence is 11 residues long. V was cut by 11 bases and J by 4 bases, with 11 bases left in between. The germline V gene has CDR1 MDHEN and CDR2 SYDVKM. CDR3 sequence (DNA): TGTGCCGCTGGACACCTCACTGAAGCTTTCTTT. Its protein product is CAAGHLTEAFF.

In this sample, this clonotype turned up a few times. The V call is TRBV7-2, the J call TRBJ2-5; 8 bases are shared with TRBD2. Germline lookup yields CDR1 SGHTA and CDR2 FQGNSA. The ends lost 8 bases at V and 3 bases at J; junction bases unmatched: 5. The CDR3 length is 13 residues. CDR3 coding DNA: TGTGCCAGCCGGGGGGGGGCGGAAGAGACCCAGTACTTC. Translating it yields CASRGGAEETQYF.

CDR3 coding DNA: TGTGCCACCAGTGATTTGGAGGATGAGCAGTTCTTC. Residues: CATSDLEDEQFF. The chain joins TRBV24-1 to TRBJ2-1, with D uncertain. V was pared by 0 bases and J by 8 bases, with 4 bases between. The CDR3 runs to 12 residues. The germline CDR1 and CDR2 sequences are KGHDR and SFDVKD.

Details on this clonotype: The junction departs from germline at one end; a sequencing error may be responsible. V is TRBV7-8 and J is TRBJ2-7, with D perhaps matching TRBD2 (5 bases). The germline gives CDR1 SGHVS, CDR2 FQNEAQ. The CDR3 covers 14 residues. CDR3 protein: CASSLAGISGEQCF. CDR3 in DNA: TGTGCCAGCAGCTTAGCAGGGATCAGCGGCGAGCAGTGCTTC.

This clonotype has more than one count but fewer than ten. Relative to the germline gene, one junction end is altered; a read error may explain this. The chain links TRBV7-7 to TRBJ2-1; D unresolved. CDR3 length: 14 residues. Germline V gene lookup returns CDR1 SSHAT and CDR2 FNYEAQ (reference sequence). CDR3 residues: CASSLGAPPNEQFF. The CDR3 DNA reads as TGTGCTAGCAGCCTCGGTGCCCCTCCGAATGAGCAGTTCTTC.

Details on this clonotype: One base away lies a much larger clone, so this may be a sequencing read error. This chain links TRBV2 with TRBJ1-4, with D perhaps matching TRBD1 (5 bases). V gave up 9 bases and J gave up 5 bases, with 13 bases separating them. Germline CDR1 reads SNHLY; CDR2 reads FYNNEI. CDR3 length equals 13 residues. The CDR3 region has the DNA TGTGCCAGTTGGGGACGGGGGAATGAAAAACTGTTTTTT. Its protein is CASWGRGNEKLFF.

This clonotype was found many times. The rearrangement joins TRBV24-1 to TRBJ2-1; the match to TRBD1 covers 9 bases. The germline CDR1 and CDR2 sequences are KGHDR and SFDVKD. With V trimmed by 5 bases and J by 6 bases, 10 bases remained unmatched. The length of the CDR3 is 16 residues. The CDR3: CATSGGGTGYSNEQFF. For the CDR3, the DNA is TGTGCCACCAGTGGGGGCGGGACAGGGTACTCCAATGAGCAGTTCTTC.

Notes on this clonotype: At one boundary the junction diverges from the germline segment, which might be a read error. The CDR3 is CAGSEGRDGAKNIQYF. The CDR3 DNA sequence: TGTGCCGGCAGTGAAGGCCGAGATGGGGCCAAAAACATTCAGTACTTC. V is TRBV2 and J is TRBJ2-4, with D unclear. This CDR3 region has 16 residues. Germline loops: CDR1 SNHLY, CDR2 FYNNEI.

This clonotype was detected only a few times. The genes are TRBV20-1 and TRBJ2-7; possibly TRBD1 for D (7 bases). This CDR3 comprises 13 residues. V lost 3 bases to trimming and J lost 5 bases, with 14 bases between them. Germline-derived CDR1 and CDR2 are DFQATT and SNEGSKA (reference sequence). CDR3 amino acids: CSASPTGRNEQYF. DNA for the CDR3: TGCAGTGCTAGTCCGACAGGGAGGAACGAGCAGTACTTC.

This clonotype was counted between two and nine times. The CDR3 sequence: CASSYHPSGSFANEQFF. CDR3 DNA: TGTGCCAGCAGTTACCACCCAAGCGGGAGCTTCGCCAATGAGCAGTTCTTC. The V and J genes are TRBV6-2 or TRBV6-3 and TRBJ2-1; 8 bases match TRBD2. CDR1 and CDR2 from the germline V gene are MNHEY and SVGEGT. This CDR3 is 17 amino acids long. V trimming: 2 bases; J trimming: 6 bases; junction bases outside the gene matches: 12.

CDR3 sequence (DNA): TGCGCCAGCAGCTCAACAACTAATGAAAAACTGTTTTTT. This gives the protein CASSSTTNEKLFF. The chain couples TRBV5-1 to TRBJ1-4; the D is unclear. Trimming pared 3 bases from V and 0 bases from J, leaving 3 bases between. Germline CDR1 SGHRS, CDR2 YFSETQ. The CDR3 is 13 residues long.

This clonotype was counted many times. The chain employs TRBV5-1 and TRBJ1-2; D is unresolved. This CDR3 has 14 amino acids. Germline V gives CDR1 SGHRS, CDR2 YFSETQ. V lost 0 bases and J 4 bases, leaving 10 bases between the germline ends. The CDR3 reads CASSLGEQSYGYTF. Here the CDR3 DNA reads TGCGCCAGCAGCTTGGGGGAACAGAGCTATGGCTACACCTTC.

This clonotype was observed many times. This chain connects TRBV2 to TRBJ2-3; 7 nucleotides agree with TRBD2. The CDR3 is 18 amino acids. Trimming at V came to 5 bases and at J to 6 bases, leaving 20 bases not matched to a gene. Germline V CDR1 and CDR2: SNHLY, FYNNEI. CDR3 sequence: CASSPPALAEGQGDTQYF. CDR3 DNA sequence: TGTGCCAGCAGTCCCCCGGCCCTAGCGGAAGGGCAAGGGGATACGCAGTATTTT.

This chain uses TRBV19 with TRBJ1-5; D is undetermined. The CDR3 contains 15 residues. The ends were cut back, 1 base at V and 0 bases at J, with 7 bases in the middle. Germline lookup yields CDR1 LNHDA and CDR2 SQIVND (reference sequence). CDR3 protein: CASSIGLYSNQPQHF. CDR3 DNA: TGTGCCAGTAGTATAGGGCTGTATAGCAATCAGCCCCAGCATTTT.

This clonotype was observed at least ten times. The rearrangement uses TRBV20-1 and TRBJ2-7, with D tentatively TRBD1 (6 bases). CDR1 DFQATT and CDR2 SNEGSKA come from the germline V gene (reference sequence). Trimming removed 4 bases at V and 4 bases at J, with 20 bases between. The CDR3 totals 15 residues. The CDR3 DNA follows: TGCAGTGCTACCCGCTATGACAGGCACGGGTACGAGCAGTACTTC. This translates into CSATRYDRHGYEQYF.

This clonotype came up many times. The chain combines TRBV27 with TRBJ1-1, with 8 bases that match TRBD1. The CDR3 is made up of 15 amino acids. Germline trimming cut 5 bases from V and 6 bases from J; bases unmatched to any gene: 11. CDR1 is MNHEY, CDR2 SMNVEV, per germline (reference sequence). CDR3 DNA sequence: TGTGCCAGCAGTCCGAGGGACAGGCTAGCCGCTGAAGCTTTCTTT. Translation: CASSPRDRLAAEAFF.

The chain combines TRBV6-1 with TRBJ1-5; D gene ambiguous. The CDR3 loop spans 15 amino acids. Trimming stripped 5 bases from V and 0 bases from J, with 11 bases between. From germline, CDR1 is MNHNS and CDR2 SASEGT. The CDR3 reads CASSPTVNSNQPQHF. The CDR3 DNA is TGTGCCAGCAGTCCGACGGTCAATAGCAATCAGCCCCAGCATTTT.